Below, 26 T cell receptor beta chains from the same sample are listed, as sequenced in a study of shared T cell receptors in the human thymus. Here immunoSEQ multiplex PCR was the method, and the copy in TCRdb shows in-frame clones only, minus some. The sample lists 640,000 or so clones, around 87% occurring once. The data also belong to a second study, concerning human thymus T cells.

What was sequenced was thymocytes. Source of these receptors: a boy younger than two with a congenital heart defect.

This rearrangement joins TRBV27 to TRBJ2-7; no clear D gene. Germline CDR1 MNHEY, CDR2 SMNVEV (reference sequence). The CDR3 is made up of 12 amino acids. V lost 4 bases to trimming and J lost 3 bases, with 7 bases between them. The CDR3 reads CASSSSGYEQYF. CDR3 bases: TGTGCCAGCAGTTCGAGTGGCTACGAGCAGTACTTC.

This chain joins TRBV28 and TRBJ1-5, with D perhaps TRBD1 (5 bases). The CDR3 runs 14 residues. Germline V gives CDR1 MDHEN, CDR2 SYDVKM. Between the trimmed V and J ends, which lost 5 bases and 0 bases, there was a span of 8 bases. This chain's CDR3 is CASSEDNSNQPQHF. CDR3 sequence (DNA): TGTGCCAGCAGTGAGGACAATAGCAATCAGCCCCAGCATTTT.

The chain recombines TRBV7-2 with TRBJ2-4; TRBD2 matches at 8 bases. Germline trimming cut 5 bases from V and 1 base from J; bases unmatched to any gene: 7. Germline V lookup: CDR1 SGHTA, CDR2 FQGNSA. CDR3 length: 16 amino acids. The chain's CDR3 is CASSTGTSWAKNIQYF. CDR3 sequence (DNA): TGTGCCAGCAGCACCGGGACTAGTTGGGCCAAAAACATTCAGTACTTC. Together with reference TRBV7-2 and TRBJ2-4, the CDR3 gives the full variable domain: GAGVSQSPSNKVTEKGKDVELRCDPISGHTALYWYRQSLGQGLEFLIYFQGNSAPDKSGLPSDRFSAERTGGSVSTLTIQRTQQEDSAVYLCASSTGTSWAKNIQYFGAGTRLSVL.

The rearrangement links TRBV28 to TRBJ2-5; TRBD1 matches 8 bases. The CDR3 runs to 14 residues. Germline CDR1 is MDHEN and CDR2 is SYDVKM. Losses at the gene ends were 5 bases for V and 1 base for J; bases not matched to a gene: 3. The CDR3 DNA is TGTGCCAGCAGTAACAGGGGGAGCCAAGAGACCCAGTACTTC. Encoded protein: CASSNRGSQETQYF.

The chain links TRBV9 to TRBJ2-1, with 7 nucleotides matching TRBD2. With 3 bases clipped from V and 10 bases from J, the junction kept 7 bases outside the gene matches. Germline V gene lookup returns CDR1 SGDLS and CDR2 YYNGEE. The length of the CDR3 is 13 residues. The CDR3 reads CASSATTSNEQFF. The CDR3 bases are TGTGCCAGCAGCGCCACGACTAGCAACGAGCAGTTCTTC.

The rearrangement uses TRBV27 and TRBJ1-2, with a possible D match to TRBD1 (6 bases). Trimming cost V 10 bases and J 6 bases, with 18 bases left between them. The CDR3 covers 13 residues. Germline V gene lookup returns CDR1 MNHEY and CDR2 SMNVEV (reference sequence). CDR3 sequence reads: CATGGQTSNGYTF. The CDR3 bases are TGTGCCACCGGAGGACAGACTTCTAATGGCTACACCTTC.

This clone was seen a few times. The rearrangement joins TRBV5-6 to TRBJ1-3, with a possible D match to TRBD1 (5 bases). CDR1 and CDR2 (germline): SGHDT, YYEEEE. This CDR3 comprises 16 residues. Trimming cost V 0 bases and J 7 bases, with 17 bases left between them. CDR3 protein: CASSLGVPGRRNTIYF. As DNA, the CDR3 is TGTGCCAGCAGCTTGGGGGTGCCAGGGAGGAGGAACACCATATATTTT.

The V and J genes are TRBV28 and TRBJ1-1; D remains ambiguous. Germline loops: CDR1 MDHEN, CDR2 SYDVKM. The CDR3 covers 13 residues. Trimming took off 3 bases at V and 7 bases at J, with 12 bases between the two ends. In DNA form, the CDR3 reads TGTGCCAGCAGTTTCAGGCAGGCGGGTGAAGCTTTCTTT. Translation gives CASSFRQAGEAFF. Supplemented by reference TRBV28 and TRBJ1-1, the full variable domain reads DVKVTQSSRYLVKRTGEKVFLECVQDMDHENMFWYRQDPGLGLRLIYFSYDVKMKEKGDIPEGYSVSREKKERFSLILESASTNQTSMYLCASSFRQAGEAFFGQGTRLTVV.

The gene calls are TRBV4-3 and TRBJ1-3; no definite D call. The CDR3 runs 17 residues. V was pared by 3 bases and J by 2 bases, with 17 bases between. CDR1 and CDR2 from the germline V gene are LGHNA and YSLEER. CDR3 amino acids: CASSHGPREDPGNTIYF. The CDR3 DNA sequence: TGCGCCAGCAGCCATGGTCCCCGGGAGGATCCTGGAAACACCATATATTTT.

This sequence joins TRBV29-1 and TRBJ1-5; 7 positions agree with TRBD1. The CDR3 loop spans 13 amino acids. Germline lookup yields CDR1 SQVTM and CDR2 ANQGSEA. The trim removed 7 bases at V and 7 bases at J, leaving 10 bases unmatched. CDR3 protein: CSAQDRDDQPQHF. The CDR3 DNA is TGCAGCGCCCAAGACAGGGACGACCAGCCCCAGCATTTT.

The CDR3 nucleotides are TGTGCCAGTAGTAGGGGACAAGAAAGGAGGTTCTATGGCTACACCTTC. Translating it yields CASSRGQERRFYGYTF. The genes are TRBV19 and TRBJ1-2, with a tentative D call TRBD1 (6 bases). Trimming removed 4 bases at V and 4 bases at J, with 19 bases between. Looked up from germline, CDR1 is LNHDA and CDR2 is SQIVND (reference sequence). CDR3 length: 16 residues.

In its sample, this clone was seen a few times. CDR3 sequence (DNA): TGTGCCAGCAGCAAAACGGACCGGACTAAGCAGTACTTC. Amino acids: CASSKTDRTKQYF. The J gene is TRBJ2-7, the V gene TRBV5-6; a weak D match, TRBD2 (6 bases). CDR1 is SGHDT and CDR2 is YYEEEE in the germline V gene. CDR3 length: 13 residues. With 4 bases removed from V and 8 bases from J, the gap between germline ends came to 16 bases.

J is TRBJ2-7 and V is TRBV5-8; TRBD1 matches at 8 bases. After removal of 4 bases from V and 2 bases from J, the junction contained 8 bases not matched to a gene. Germline V gene lookup returns CDR1 SGHTS and CDR2 YDEGEE. CDR3 size: 15 residues. The DNA of the CDR3 is TGTGCCAGCAGCGATCCGGGACAGGTAACCTACGAGCAGTACTTC. Protein product: CASSDPGQVTYEQYF.

The rearrangement uses TRBV30 and TRBJ2-4; maybe TRBD2 (6 bases). V lost 0 bases to trimming and J lost 0 bases, with 18 bases between them. The CDR3 is 18 residues long. In germline, CDR1 is GTSNPN, CDR2 SVGIG (reference sequence). In nucleotides, the CDR3 is TGTGCCTGGAGTGTCCCTCCCTTGCGGGGTATAGCCAAAAACATTCAGTACTTC. Amino acid sequence: CAWSVPPLRGIAKNIQYF. Full variable domain (remainder filled in from reference TRBV30 and TRBJ2-4): SQTIHQWPATLVQPVGSPLSLECTVEGTSNPNLYWYRQAAGRGLQLLFYSVGIGQISSEVPQNLSASRPQDRQFILSSKKLLLSDSGFYLCAWSVPPLRGIAKNIQYFGAGTRLSVL.

J is TRBJ2-1 and V is TRBV4-3, with 8 positions matching TRBD1. Germline loops: CDR1 LGHNA, CDR2 YSLEER. Trimming at V came to 3 bases and at J to 1 base, leaving 8 bases not matched to a gene. CDR3 size: 17 residues. CDR3 nucleotide sequence: TGCGCCAGCAGCCACGCCGGGACAGGAGGGTCCTACAATGAGCAGTTCTTC. Protein: CASSHAGTGGSYNEQFF.

This clone was observed a single time. The J gene is TRBJ1-5, the V gene TRBV4-2; possibly TRBD1 for D (5 bases). From germline, CDR1 is LGHNA and CDR2 YNFKEQ. The CDR3 is made up of 16 amino acids. V dropped 1 base and J dropped 4 bases, with 14 bases sitting between them. Here the CDR3 reads CASSQGGGWGNQPQHF. For the CDR3, the DNA is TGTGCCAGCAGCCAAGGCGGGGGGTGGGGGAATCAGCCCCAGCATTTT.

The chain employs TRBV18 and TRBJ2-3; 10 bases map to TRBD1. The junction had 13 bases not matched to a gene; V was cut back by 4 bases and J by 3 bases. The germline CDR1 and CDR2 sequences are KGHSH and LQKENI. The CDR3 has 18 amino acids. The CDR3 coding sequence is TGTGCCAGCTCACGTCCGGGACAGGGGAAGAAAGGGACAGATACGCAGTATTTT. As protein: CASSRPGQGKKGTDTQYF.

The chain employs TRBV7-9 and TRBJ2-7, with 10 bases identical to TRBD1. The CDR3 length is 15 residues. The trim removed 6 bases at V and 0 bases at J, leaving 5 bases unmatched. CDR1 SEHNR and CDR2 FQNEAQ come from the germline V gene (reference sequence). Here the CDR3 DNA reads TGTGCCAGCAGATCCGGGACAGGGGCCTCCTACGAGCAGTACTTC. Translation gives CASRSGTGASYEQYF. The full variable domain, rest sourced from reference TRBV7-9 and TRBJ2-7, is DTGVSQNPRHKITKRGQNVTFRCDPISEHNRLYWYRQTLGQGPEFLTYFQNEAQLEKSRLLSDRFSAERPKGSFSTLEIQRTEQGDSAMYLCASRSGTGASYEQYFGPGTRLTVT.

This chain uses TRBV5-1 with TRBJ1-1, with 10 bases fitting TRBD1. The CDR3 contains 15 residues. J lost 5 bases, V lost 2 bases, and 6 bases had no gene match. Germline assignment: CDR1 SGHRS and CDR2 YFSETQ. This CDR3 reads CASSLRQGAWTEAFF. The DNA of the CDR3 is TGCGCCAGCAGCTTAAGACAGGGGGCCTGGACTGAAGCTTTCTTT.

The chain carries TRBV18 and TRBJ2-3; TRBD1 agrees at 9 bases. Germline lookup yields CDR1 KGHSH and CDR2 LQKENI. This CDR3 is 17 amino acids long. V lost 2 bases, J lost 4 bases, and 10 bases stayed unmatched. The CDR3 is CASSPRTGEVDADTQYF. The CDR3 region has the DNA TGTGCCAGCTCACCAAGGACAGGGGAGGTAGATGCAGATACGCAGTATTTT.

The chain combines TRBV10-1 with TRBJ2-1, with 7 positions matching TRBD2. Germline lookup yields CDR1 WNHNN and CDR2 SYGVQD (reference sequence). Trimming removed 2 bases from V and 6 bases from J; junction bases left unmatched: 1. This CDR3 comprises 13 residues. The CDR3 DNA is TGCGCCAGCAGTGAGAGGACTAGCAATGAGCAGTTCTTC. This encodes CASSERTSNEQFF.

This sequence joins TRBV29-1 and TRBJ2-3; tentatively, D is TRBD1 (5 bases). CDR1 SQVTM and CDR2 ANQGSEA come from the germline V gene. The CDR3 is 13 residues long. V lost 7 bases and J lost 2, with 13 bases in between. The CDR3 reads CSAGRQYTDTQYF. CDR3 DNA: TGCAGCGCCGGACGACAGTACACAGATACGCAGTATTTT.

The chain recombines TRBV7-9 with TRBJ1-6; unclear D gene. Trimming took off 4 bases at V and 10 bases at J, with 20 bases between the two ends. Germline CDR1 reads SEHNR; CDR2 reads FQNEAQ (reference sequence). The CDR3 sequence is 16 residues long. CDR3 region: CASSSDRGTFGSPLHF. DNA for the CDR3: TGTGCCAGCAGCTCGGATCGGGGTACCTTTGGGTCACCCCTCCACTTT.

V and J are TRBV4-1 and TRBJ2-2; 10 nucleotides line up with TRBD1. This CDR3 is built from 19 residues. Unmatched junction bases numbered 13, after V lost 0 bases and J lost 6 bases. CDR1 MGHRA and CDR2 YSYEKL come from the germline V gene. CDR3 region: CASSQDRRDRGRGAGELFF. The CDR3 coding sequence is TGCGCCAGCAGCCAAGATAGGCGAGACAGGGGGCGAGGGGCCGGGGAGCTGTTTTTT.

The chain recombines TRBV5-4 with TRBJ2-3, with 10 bases aligning to TRBD2. Germline CDR1 and CDR2: SGHNT and YYREEE (reference sequence). V gave up 3 bases and J gave up 2 bases; unmatched junction bases: 6. CDR3 length equals 16 residues. This CDR3 is CASSSISGGSTDTQYF. DNA for the CDR3: TGTGCCAGCAGCTCGATTAGCGGGGGGTCCACAGATACGCAGTATTTT.

The rearrangement links TRBV28 to TRBJ2-5, with 9 bases lining up with TRBD2. Per germline, CDR1 MDHEN and CDR2 SYDVKM. The trim removed 6 bases at V and 1 base at J, leaving 9 bases unmatched. The CDR3 has 16 amino acids. CDR3 nucleotides: TGTGCCAGCAGATTCAAGCGGGGGGCACTCCAAGAGACCCAGTACTTC. Protein sequence: CASRFKRGALQETQYF.